What follows are 16 T cell receptor beta chains derived from one specimen sequenced in a study of cytomegalovirus exposure and HLA in healthy donors. 60 Vbeta and 13 Jbeta primers were used in PCR. TCRdb's copy holds only in-frame clones and misses some; the assay was immunoSEQ multiplex PCR. Here the sample table reports about 140,000 clones. Sequencing input: PBMCs. The source is a man aged 35-49 years in good health and CMV-seronegative.

The chain links TRBV15 to TRBJ1-4; tentative D call: TRBD1 (6 bases). The CDR3 runs 16 residues. V shed 0 bases and J shed 7 bases, with 15 bases lying between them. CDR1 is LNHNV, CDR2 YYDKDF, per germline (reference sequence). CDR3 region: CATSRDGAGAGEKLFF. The CDR3 DNA is TGTGCCACCAGCAGAGATGGAGCAGGGGCGGGTGAAAAACTGTTTTTT.

The chain uses TRBV5-6 and TRBJ2-5; 10 bases fit TRBD2. The J call may be incorrect, as the DNA end agrees better with TRBJ2-7. The CDR3 has 17 amino acids. Germline V gene lookup returns CDR1 SGHDT and CDR2 YYEEEE. The CDR3 loop is CASSRDSPGLAPLEQYF. CDR3 bases: TGTGCCAGCAGCCGGGACAGCCCGGGACTAGCGCCCCTCGAGCAGTACTTC.

The chain has TRBV4-1 and TRBJ2-7; D may be TRBD2 (7 bases). V lost 1 base and J lost 6, with 22 bases in between. This CDR3 spans 17 amino acids. From germline, CDR1 is MGHRA and CDR2 YSYEKL. The CDR3 DNA sequence: TGCGCCAGCAGCCAAGCAGGGAGGGGGGCCCTTCGGGGCGAGCAGTACTTC. It specifies CASSQAGRGALRGEQYF.

The chain recombines TRBV18 with TRBJ2-7; the D gene is possibly TRBD1 (6 bases). The CDR3 loop spans 12 amino acids. V lost 2 bases and J 4 bases, leaving 6 bases between the germline ends. Germline lookup yields CDR1 KGHSH and CDR2 LQKENI. The CDR3 region has the DNA TGTGCCAGCTCACCAGGACAGTACGAGCAGTACTTC. Translation: CASSPGQYEQYF.

This chain connects TRBV4-2 to TRBJ1-1; the match to TRBD1 covers 8 bases. The CDR3 sequence is 19 residues long. The V and J ends lost 0 bases and 5 bases, in that order; junction bases with no gene match: 17. Germline V CDR1 and CDR2: LGHNA, YNFKEQ. The CDR3 nucleotides read TGTGCCAGCAGCCAAGATAAAAGGGGGAGGCAGGGGGCGAGTACTGAAGCTTTCTTT. Protein product: CASSQDKRGRQGASTEAFF.

The rearrangement links TRBV18 to TRBJ1-4; D may be TRBD1 (6 bases). The germline gives CDR1 KGHSH, CDR2 LQKENI. The V end lost 4 bases, the J end lost 10 bases, and 16 bases lay between the germline ends. The CDR3 loop spans 14 amino acids. CDR3 in DNA: TGTGCCAGCTCACTAACGATAGAGGACAGAAAACTGTTTTTT. Translation: CASSLTIEDRKLFF. Using reference TRBV18 and TRBJ1-4 for the parts outside the CDR3, the full variable domain is NAGVMQNPRHLVRRRGQEARLRCSPMKGHSHVYWYRQLPEEGLKFMVYLQKENIIDESGMPKERFSAEFPKEGPSILRIQQVVRGDSAAYFCASSLTIEDRKLFFGSGTQLSVL.

The chain uses TRBV5-1 and TRBJ2-5, with no clear D. V dropped 2 bases and J dropped 0 bases, with 14 bases sitting between them. Germline loops: CDR1 SGHRS, CDR2 YFSETQ. The CDR3 length is 16 residues. CDR3 sequence (DNA): TGCGCCAGCAGCTTTTTCGAGAACGCCGACCAAGAGACCCAGTACTTC. Its translation: CASSFFENADQETQYF.

As to this clone: At one boundary the junction diverges from the germline segment, which might be a read error. The chain carries TRBV18 and TRBJ2-5; D perhaps matches TRBD2 (5 bases). Germline CDR1 KGHSH, CDR2 LQKENI. The CDR3 runs 12 residues. In DNA form, the CDR3 reads TGTGCCAGCTCGACTAATCAAGAGGCCCAGTACTTC. Its protein product is CASSTNQEAQYF.

V gene TRBV14 combines with J gene TRBJ2-7; D might be TRBD2 (7 bases). Trimming left V 0 bases short and J 2 bases short, with 20 bases between. CDR1 and CDR2 from the germline V gene are SGHDN and FVKESK. The CDR3 loop spans 18 amino acids. This CDR3 reads CASSQERGAGAGPYEQYF. DNA for the CDR3: TGTGCCAGCAGCCAAGAACGGGGGGCGGGGGCCGGACCCTACGAGCAGTACTTC.

This chain connects TRBV6-5 to TRBJ1-6; 7 positions match TRBD1. CDR3 length equals 16 residues. Looked up from germline, CDR1 is MNHEY and CDR2 is SVGAGI. J gave up 7 bases and V 2 bases, and 8 bases lay outside the gene matches. The CDR3 is CASSYRVTGANSPLHF. Here the CDR3 DNA reads TGTGCCAGCAGTTACAGGGTCACAGGGGCAAATTCACCCCTCCACTTT.

The chain has TRBV27 and TRBJ2-2; TRBD1 matches at 7 bases. This CDR3 is 15 amino acids long. V was clipped by 0 bases and J by 4 bases; unmatched bases: 2. The germline CDR1 and CDR2 sequences are MNHEY and SMNVEV (reference sequence). CDR3 loop: CASSLSSGGTGELFF. CDR3 DNA sequence: TGTGCCAGCAGTTTATCGTCAGGGGGCACCGGGGAGCTGTTTTTT.

This sequence joins TRBV6-1 and TRBJ1-2; 12 positions match TRBD1. The CDR3 length is 15 residues. Germline CDR1 reads MNHNS; CDR2 reads SASEGT. The ends lost 3 bases at V and 7 bases at J; junction bases unmatched: 6. CDR3 nucleotide sequence: TGTGCCAGCAGTGAGCAGGGGACAGGGGGCGGTGGCTACACCTTC. It yields the protein CASSEQGTGGGGYTF.

The V gene is TRBV29-1, the J gene TRBJ2-3; 7 nucleotides match TRBD1. Germline CDR1 SQVTM, CDR2 ANQGSEA. The length of the CDR3 is 13 residues. After removal of 7 bases from V and 0 bases from J, the junction contained 4 bases not matched to a gene. The CDR3 spells CSGTGVSTDTQYF. The CDR3 DNA follows: TGCAGCGGAACAGGGGTTAGCACAGATACGCAGTATTTT.

V is TRBV19 and J is TRBJ2-1; 8 bases line up with TRBD2. CDR1 and CDR2 from the germline V gene are LNHDA and SQIVND (reference sequence). CDR3 size: 21 residues. V lost 0 bases and J lost 6; bases outside the gene matches: 22. The CDR3 spells CASSIDQGFSGEKRTFNEQFF. The CDR3, as DNA: TGTGCCAGTAGTATAGATCAGGGCTTTAGCGGGGAAAAACGGACCTTCAATGAGCAGTTCTTC.

About this clone itself: Likely a read error: the CDR3 ends without its conserved phenylalanine or tryptophan. This chain links TRBV2 with TRBJ1-2; 10 bases align to TRBD1. Germline CDR1 is SNHLY and CDR2 is FYNNEI. V was clipped by 3 bases and J by 7 bases; unmatched bases: 5. There are 14 residues in the CDR3. The CDR3 DNA sequence: TGTGCCAGCAGTGACGGACAGGGGGGTTTTGGCTACACCTTG. Its protein product is CASSDGQGGFGYTL.

The V call is TRBV19, the J call TRBJ1-2; 9 bases are shared with TRBD1. With 5 bases clipped from V and 2 bases from J, the junction kept 6 bases outside the gene matches. CDR3 length equals 15 residues. CDR1 and CDR2 (germline): LNHDA, SQIVND (reference sequence). CDR3 in amino acids: CASSESGTGNYGYTF. DNA for the CDR3: TGTGCCAGTAGTGAGTCCGGGACAGGGAACTATGGCTACACCTTC.